This T cell receptor (beta chain) was identified in a study of T cell changes during pregnancy in multiple sclerosis (dated by TCRdb to about 2019). Describing the broader study: The study looked at changes in the T cell repertoire across pregnancy in women with multiple sclerosis.

V is cut by 10 bases and J by 7 bases, and the space between the germline ends is 5 bases. Per the germline V gene (reference sequence), SEHNR is the CDR1 and FQNEAQ is the CDR2. The CDR3 goes from the cysteine to the phenylalanine over 9 residues. The entry retains the CDR3 DNA only, 27 bases that are in frame from base 1. On this clone itself: The antigen it binds to is not known. Base qualities are missing; no much larger clone stands one base away.

Library preparation was by the immunoSEQ multiplex PCR assay. The table comes from immuneACCESS by way of TCRdb, which keeps in-frame sequences with V and J called. Part of the clones is missing from these tables; in studies checked, under half for an unresolved V gene and the rest for unknown reasons. Counted in this sample were some 51,000 clones; 85% to 95% of them appeared once. 0.4% to 0.55% of the sample comes from the top ten. This material consisted of CD4+ T cells from peripheral blood mononuclear cells, taken in the first trimester of pregnancy. This chain joins TRBV7-9 to TRBJ2-1; no confident D gene assignment can be made. This TCR was sampled from a female donor with multiple sclerosis, enrolled in a pregnancy study. The base sequence is TGTGCCACGAGGAATGAGCAGTTCTTC. This encodes CATRNEQFF.